This paragraph covers one TCR beta chain sequence. The record originates from a study of blood T cells in healthy people across ages. Trimming removed 7 bases at V and 7 bases at J, with 19 bases between. The germline V gene encodes CDR1 MNHEY and CDR2 SVGAGI. The CDR3 loop spans 15 amino acids. Together with a sample-barcoded 5' primer, a J-beta primer mix was included in a second PCR lasting about 7 to 12 cycles. TCRdb processed the 5' RACE reads anew with MiXCR; each CDR3 protein has one entry. The table records roughly 800,000 distinct CDR3 sequences, 20% to 25% of them present only once. The donors, aged 6 to 90, were healthy Caucasians from Russia. The sample also formed part of further work on T cells of mothers and their children.

This receptor was identified in a boy aged 10-17 years in good health. Sequences were obtained from blood. This chain joins TRBV6-5 and TRBJ1-4; tentatively, D is TRBD1 (6 bases). CDR3 protein: CASTRGGRGIEKLFF. The CDR3 DNA reads TGTGCCAGCACCCGTGGGGGCAGGGGAATTGAAAAACTGTTTTTT.